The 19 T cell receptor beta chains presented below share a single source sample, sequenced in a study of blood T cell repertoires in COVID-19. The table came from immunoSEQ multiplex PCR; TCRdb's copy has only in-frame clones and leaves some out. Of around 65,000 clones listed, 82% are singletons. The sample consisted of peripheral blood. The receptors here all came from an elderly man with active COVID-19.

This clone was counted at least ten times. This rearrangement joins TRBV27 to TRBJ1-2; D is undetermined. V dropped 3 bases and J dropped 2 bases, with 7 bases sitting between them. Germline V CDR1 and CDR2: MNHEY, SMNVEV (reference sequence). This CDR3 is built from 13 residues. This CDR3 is CASSFSLNYGYTF. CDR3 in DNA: TGTGCCAGCAGTTTCTCGCTAAACTATGGCTACACCTTC.

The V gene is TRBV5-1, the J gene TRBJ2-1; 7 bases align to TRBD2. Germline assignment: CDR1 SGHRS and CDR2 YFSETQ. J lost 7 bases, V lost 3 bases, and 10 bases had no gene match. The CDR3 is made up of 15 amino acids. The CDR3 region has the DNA TGCGCCAGCAGCTCCCTGGGGAGCGGGATGAATGAGCAGTTCTTC. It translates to CASSSLGSGMNEQFF.

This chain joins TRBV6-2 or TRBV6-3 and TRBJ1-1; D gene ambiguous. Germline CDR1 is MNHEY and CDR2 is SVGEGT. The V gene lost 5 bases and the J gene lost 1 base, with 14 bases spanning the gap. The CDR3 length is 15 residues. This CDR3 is CASSSPGPTNTEAFF. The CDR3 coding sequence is TGTGCCAGCAGTAGTCCGGGTCCGACGAACACTGAAGCTTTCTTT.

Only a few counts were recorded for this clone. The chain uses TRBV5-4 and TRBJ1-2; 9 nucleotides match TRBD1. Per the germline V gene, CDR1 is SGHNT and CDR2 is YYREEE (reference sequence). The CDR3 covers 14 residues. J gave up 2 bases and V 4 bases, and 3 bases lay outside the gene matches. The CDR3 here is CASSDDRGNYGYTF. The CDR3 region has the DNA TGTGCCAGCAGCGATGACAGGGGGAACTATGGCTACACCTTC.

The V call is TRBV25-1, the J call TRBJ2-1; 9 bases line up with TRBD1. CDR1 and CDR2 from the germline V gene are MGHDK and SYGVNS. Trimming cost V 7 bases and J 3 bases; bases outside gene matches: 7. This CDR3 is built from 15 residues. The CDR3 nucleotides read TGTGCCAGCAACCCCGAGACAGGGGGCTACAATGAGCAGTTCTTC. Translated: CASNPETGGYNEQFF.

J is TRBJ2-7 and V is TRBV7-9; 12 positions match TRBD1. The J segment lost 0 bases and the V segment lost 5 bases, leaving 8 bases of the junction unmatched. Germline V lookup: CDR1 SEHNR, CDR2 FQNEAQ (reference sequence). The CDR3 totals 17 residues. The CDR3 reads CASSVGTGGDGSYEQYF. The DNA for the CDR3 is TGTGCCAGCAGCGTAGGGACAGGGGGCGACGGCTCCTACGAGCAGTACTTC.

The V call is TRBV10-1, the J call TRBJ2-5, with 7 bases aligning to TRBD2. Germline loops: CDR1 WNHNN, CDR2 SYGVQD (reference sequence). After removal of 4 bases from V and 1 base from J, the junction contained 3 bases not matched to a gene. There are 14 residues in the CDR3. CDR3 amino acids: CASSGGLTQETQYF. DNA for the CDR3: TGCGCCAGCAGTGGGGGACTAACCCAAGAGACCCAGTACTTC.

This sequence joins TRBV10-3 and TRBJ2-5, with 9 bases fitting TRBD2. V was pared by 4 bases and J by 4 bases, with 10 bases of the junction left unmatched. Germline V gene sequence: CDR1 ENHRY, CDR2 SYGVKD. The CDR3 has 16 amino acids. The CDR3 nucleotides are TGTGCCATCAGTGGGAGTCTAGCGGGAAGTGGAGAGACCCAGTACTTC. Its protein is CAISGSLAGSGETQYF.

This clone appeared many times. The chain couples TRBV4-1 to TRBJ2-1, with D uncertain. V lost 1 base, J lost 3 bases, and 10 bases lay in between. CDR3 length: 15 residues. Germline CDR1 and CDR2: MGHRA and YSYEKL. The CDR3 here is CASSQVLAIYNEQFF. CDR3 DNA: TGCGCCAGCAGCCAAGTATTAGCCATCTACAATGAGCAGTTCTTC.

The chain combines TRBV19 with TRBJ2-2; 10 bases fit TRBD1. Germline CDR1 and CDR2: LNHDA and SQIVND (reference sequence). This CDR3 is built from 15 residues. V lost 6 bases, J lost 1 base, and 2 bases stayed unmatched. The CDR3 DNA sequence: TGTGCCAGTAGGGGACAGGGGTTGAACACCGGGGAGCTGTTTTTT. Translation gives CASRGQGLNTGELFF.

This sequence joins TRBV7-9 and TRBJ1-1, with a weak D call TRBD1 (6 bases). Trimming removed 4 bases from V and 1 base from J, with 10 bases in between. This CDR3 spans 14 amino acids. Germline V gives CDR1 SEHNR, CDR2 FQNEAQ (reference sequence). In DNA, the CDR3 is TGTGCCAGCAGCTGGCAACAGGGGAACACTGAAGCTTTCTTT. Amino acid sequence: CASSWQQGNTEAFF.

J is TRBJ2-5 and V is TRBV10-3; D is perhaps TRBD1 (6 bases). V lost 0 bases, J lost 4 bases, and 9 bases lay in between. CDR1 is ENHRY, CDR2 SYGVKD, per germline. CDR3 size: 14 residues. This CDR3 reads CAISESGAPETQYF. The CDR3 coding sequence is TGTGCCATCAGTGAGTCGGGGGCTCCAGAGACCCAGTACTTC.

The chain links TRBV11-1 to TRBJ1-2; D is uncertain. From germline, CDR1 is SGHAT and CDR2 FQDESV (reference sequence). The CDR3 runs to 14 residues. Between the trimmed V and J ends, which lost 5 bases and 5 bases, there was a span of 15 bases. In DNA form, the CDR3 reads TGTGCCAGCAGCGACGAAGGAGCACTTTATGGCTACACCTTC. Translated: CASSDEGALYGYTF.

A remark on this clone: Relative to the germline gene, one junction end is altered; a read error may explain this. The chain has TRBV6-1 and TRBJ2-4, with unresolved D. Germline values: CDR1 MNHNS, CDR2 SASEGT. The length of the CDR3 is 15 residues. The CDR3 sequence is CAGSDSARAKNIQYF. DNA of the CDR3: TGTGCCGGCAGTGATTCGGCCAGGGCCAAAAACATTCAGTACTTC.

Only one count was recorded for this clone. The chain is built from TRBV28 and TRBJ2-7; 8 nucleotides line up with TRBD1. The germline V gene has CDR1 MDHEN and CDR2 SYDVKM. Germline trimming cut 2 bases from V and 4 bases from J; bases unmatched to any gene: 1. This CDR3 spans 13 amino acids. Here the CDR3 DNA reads TGTGCCAGCAGTTTAGGGACAGGTTACGAGCAGTACTTC. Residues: CASSLGTGYEQYF.

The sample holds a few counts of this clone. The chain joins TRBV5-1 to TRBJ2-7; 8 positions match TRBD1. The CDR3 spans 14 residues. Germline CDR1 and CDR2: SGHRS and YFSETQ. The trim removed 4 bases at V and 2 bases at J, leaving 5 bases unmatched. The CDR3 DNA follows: TGCGCCAGCAGCCCAGACAGGGGTACCTACGAGCAGTACTTC. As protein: CASSPDRGTYEQYF.

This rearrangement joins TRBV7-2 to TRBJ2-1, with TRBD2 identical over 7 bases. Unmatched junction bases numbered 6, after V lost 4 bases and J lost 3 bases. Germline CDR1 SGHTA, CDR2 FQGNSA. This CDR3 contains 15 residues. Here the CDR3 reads CASSSTGTNYNEQFF. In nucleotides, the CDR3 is TGTGCCAGCAGCTCAACCGGGACTAACTACAATGAGCAGTTCTTC.

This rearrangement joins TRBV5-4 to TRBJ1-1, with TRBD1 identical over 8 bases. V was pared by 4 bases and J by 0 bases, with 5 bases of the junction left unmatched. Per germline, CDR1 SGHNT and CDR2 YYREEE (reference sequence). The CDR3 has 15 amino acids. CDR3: CASSPSTGVNTEAFF. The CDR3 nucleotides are TGTGCCAGCAGCCCATCGACAGGGGTGAACACTGAAGCTTTCTTT.

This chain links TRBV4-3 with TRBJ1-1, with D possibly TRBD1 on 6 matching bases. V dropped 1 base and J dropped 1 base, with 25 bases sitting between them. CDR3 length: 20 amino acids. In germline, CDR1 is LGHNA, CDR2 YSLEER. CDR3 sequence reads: CASSQGYGRGAVGKNTEAFF. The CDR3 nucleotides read TGCGCCAGCAGCCAAGGATACGGTCGGGGGGCAGTAGGTAAGAACACTGAAGCTTTCTTT.